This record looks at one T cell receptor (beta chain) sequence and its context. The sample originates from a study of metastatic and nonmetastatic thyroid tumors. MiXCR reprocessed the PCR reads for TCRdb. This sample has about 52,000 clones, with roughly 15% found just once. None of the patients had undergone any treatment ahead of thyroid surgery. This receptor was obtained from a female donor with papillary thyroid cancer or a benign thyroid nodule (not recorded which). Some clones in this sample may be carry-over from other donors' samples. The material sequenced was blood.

The CDR3: CASSRSTDGTEAFF. The CDR3 region has the DNA TGTGCCAGTAGTCGCTCGACGGATGGGACTGAAGCTTTCTTT. V gene TRBV28 combines with J gene TRBJ1-1; D is unclear. The germline V gene encodes CDR1 MDHEN and CDR2 SYDVKM. With 9 bases removed from V and 5 bases from J, the gap between germline ends came to 19 bases. The CDR3 totals 14 residues.